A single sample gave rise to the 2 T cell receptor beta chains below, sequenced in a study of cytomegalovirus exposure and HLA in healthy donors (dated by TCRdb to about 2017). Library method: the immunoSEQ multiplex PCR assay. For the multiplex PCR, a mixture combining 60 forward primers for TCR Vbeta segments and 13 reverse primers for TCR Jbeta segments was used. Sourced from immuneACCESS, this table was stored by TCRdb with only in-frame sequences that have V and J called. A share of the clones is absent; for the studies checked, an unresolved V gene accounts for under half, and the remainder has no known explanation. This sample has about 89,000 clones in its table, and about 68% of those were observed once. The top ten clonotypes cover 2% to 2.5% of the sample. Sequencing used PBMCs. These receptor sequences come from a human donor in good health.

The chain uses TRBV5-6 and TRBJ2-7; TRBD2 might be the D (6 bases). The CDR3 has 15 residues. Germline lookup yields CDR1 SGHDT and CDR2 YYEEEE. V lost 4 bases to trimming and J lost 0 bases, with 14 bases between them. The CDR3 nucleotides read TGTGCCAGCAGCCCTGCGGGGTTACGCTCCTACGAGCAGTACTTC. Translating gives CASSPAGLRSYEQYF.

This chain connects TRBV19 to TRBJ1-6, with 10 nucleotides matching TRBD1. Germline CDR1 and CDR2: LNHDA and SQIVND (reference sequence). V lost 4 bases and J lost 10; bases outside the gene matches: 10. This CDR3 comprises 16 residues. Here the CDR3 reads CASSSPSGQGRSPLHF. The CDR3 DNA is TGTGCCAGTAGTAGCCCCTCGGGACAGGGGAGATCACCCCTCCACTTT. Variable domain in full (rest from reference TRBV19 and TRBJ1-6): DGGITQSPKYLFRKEGQNVTLSCEQNLNHDAMYWYRQDPGQGLRLIYYSQIVNDFQKGDIAEGYSVSREKKESFPLTVTSAQKNPTAFYLCASSSPSGQGRSPLHFGNGTRLTVT.